This T cell receptor beta chain was found in a study of T cells in Graves' hyperthyroidism and ophthalmopathy. Trimming pared 3 bases from V and 7 bases from J, leaving 12 bases between. The CDR3 totals 13 residues. The germline CDR1 and CDR2 sequences are SGDLS and YYNGEE. The investigators amplified TCR beta CDR3 regions from RNA transcripts. An initial round of RT-PCR targeting the TCR CDR3 relied on the HTBI primer set. TCRdb reanalysed the multiplex PCR reads using MiXCR and keeps one entry per CDR3 protein. The table includes 300,000 or so distinct CDR3 sequences, 15% to 20% detected once. PBMCs were obtained from about 9 ml fresh peripheral blood.

This sequence was found in a woman aged 45-65 years with Graves' hyperthyroidism. Sequenced material: blood. The chain combines TRBV9 with TRBJ2-3; no definite D call. In DNA form, the CDR3 reads TGTGCCAGCAGCGAGAGGATTGAAAATACGCAGTATTTT. Translation gives CASSERIENTQYF.